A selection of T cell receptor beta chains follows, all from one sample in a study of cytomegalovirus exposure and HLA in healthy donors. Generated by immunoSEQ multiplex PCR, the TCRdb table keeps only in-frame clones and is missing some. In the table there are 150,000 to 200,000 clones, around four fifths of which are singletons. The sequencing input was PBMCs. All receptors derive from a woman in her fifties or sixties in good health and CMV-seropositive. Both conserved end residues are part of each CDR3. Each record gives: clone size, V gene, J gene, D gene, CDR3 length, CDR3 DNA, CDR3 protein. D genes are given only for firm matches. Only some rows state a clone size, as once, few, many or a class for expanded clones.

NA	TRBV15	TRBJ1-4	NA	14	TGTGCCACCAGCAGAGATCGGGGGGGTGAAAAACTGTTTTTT	CATSRDRGGEKLFF
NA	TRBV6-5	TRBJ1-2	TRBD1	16	TGTGCCAGCAGTTTTCCCCTCGGACAGGGCACCTATGGCTACACCTTC	CASSFPLGQGTYGYTF
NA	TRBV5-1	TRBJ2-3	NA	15	TGCGCCAGCAGCTTGGCCACGAGAGCGGGAGATACGCAGTATTTT	CASSLATRAGDTQYF
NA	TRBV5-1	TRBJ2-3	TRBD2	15	TGCGCCAGCAGCTTAGTTCTAGCGGAGGCAGATACGCAGTATTTT	CASSLVLAEADTQYF
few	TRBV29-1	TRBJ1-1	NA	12	TGCAGCGTTGAAAGTTTTGGGGGCGAAGCTTTCTTT	CSVESFGGEAFF
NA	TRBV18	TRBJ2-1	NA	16	TGTGCCAGCTCACCACAACGGAGCAGCTCCTACAATGAGCAGTTCTTC	CASSPQRSSSYNEQFF
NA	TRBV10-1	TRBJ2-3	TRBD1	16	TGCGCCAGCAGTGAGTCGACAGGGCAGAGCACAGATACGCAGTATTTT	CASSESTGQSTDTQYF
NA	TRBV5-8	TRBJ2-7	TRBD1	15	TGTGCCAGCATCCCAACGGGTACAGGGGGCAACGAGCAGTACTTC	CASIPTGTGGNEQYF
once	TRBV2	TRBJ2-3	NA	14	TGTGCCAGCCAATGGGACTTATCAGGAGATACGCAGTATTTT	CASQWDLSGDTQYF
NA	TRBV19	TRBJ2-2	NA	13	TGTGCCAGTAGTATTCGGGGGACCGGGGAGCTGTTTTTT	CASSIRGTGELFF
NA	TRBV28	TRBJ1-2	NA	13	TGTGCCAGCAGTTTGCAGGGATTCTATGGCTACACCTTC	CASSLQGFYGYTF
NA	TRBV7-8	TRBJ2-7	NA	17	TGTGCCAGCAGCTTAGAAGGGGGCGGGGACTTACCTTACGAGCAGTACTTC	CASSLEGGGDLPYEQYF
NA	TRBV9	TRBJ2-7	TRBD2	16	TGTGCCAGCAGCGTAGGAGTCGGGACTAGCGGCGACGAGCAGTACTTC	CASSVGVGTSGDEQYF
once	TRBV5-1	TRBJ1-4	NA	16	TGCGCCAGCAGCTTGGCTCAGGGCGCAACTAATGAAAAACTGTTTTTT	CASSLAQGATNEKLFF
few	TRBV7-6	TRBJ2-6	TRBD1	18	TGTGCCAGCAGCTTAGGGGACAGGCCCTTCTCTGGGGCCAACGGCCTGACTTTC	CASSLGDRPFSGANGLTF
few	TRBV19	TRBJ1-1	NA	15	TGTGCCAGTATCCGGGGTGGCCCATTGAACACTGAAGCTTTCTTT	CASIRGGPLNTEAFF
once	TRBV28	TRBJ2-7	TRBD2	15	TGTGCCAGCAGGGAAACTAGCGGGACCGGCTACGAGCAGTACTTC	CASRETSGTGYEQYF
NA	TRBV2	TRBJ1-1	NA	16	TGTGCCAGCAGCCTTCAGGGGAGCAGGGTGAACACTGAAGCTTTCTTT	CASSLQGSRVNTEAFF
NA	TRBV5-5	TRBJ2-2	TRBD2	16	TGTGCCAGCAGCTTAAGCGGTAGCGGGGGAATCGGGGAGCTGTTTTTT	CASSLSGSGGIGELFF
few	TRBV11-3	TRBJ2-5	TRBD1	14	TGTGCCAGCAGCCCCGACAGGGGTCAAGAGACCCAGTACTTC	CASSPDRGQETQYF
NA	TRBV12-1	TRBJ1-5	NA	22	TGTGCCAGCAGGGACAGTCGTTGGACAATACCCGGGGGGGGTCCACACAATCAGCCCCAGCATTTT	CASRDSRWTIPGGGPHNQPQHF
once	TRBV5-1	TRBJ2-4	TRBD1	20	TGCGCCAGCAGCGTGGGCCCGACAGGGGCCGGCCTACTAGCCAAAAACAGTCAGTACTTC	CASSVGPTGAGLLAKNSQYF
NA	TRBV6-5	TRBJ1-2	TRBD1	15	TGTGCCAGCACCCCATACAGGGGGACTAACTATGGCTACACCTTC	CASTPYRGTNYGYTF
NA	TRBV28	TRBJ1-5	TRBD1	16	TGTGCCAGCAGTACCCCTGGACAGGGGGAGGTTCAGCCCCAGCATTTT	CASSTPGQGEVQPQHF
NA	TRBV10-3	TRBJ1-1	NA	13	TGTGCCATCATGCGTGGCGGAGGCACTGAAGCTTTCTTT	CAIMRGGGTEAFF
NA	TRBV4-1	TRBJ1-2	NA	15	TGCGCCAGCAGCCAACACAGGGACCATAACTATGGCTACACCTTC	CASSQHRDHNYGYTF
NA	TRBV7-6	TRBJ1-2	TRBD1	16	TGTGCCAGCAGCTTTCGTCCCGGGACAGGGTCCTATGGCTACACCTTC	CASSFRPGTGSYGYTF
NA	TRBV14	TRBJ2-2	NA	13	TGTGCCAGCAGGAAACAGGGAACCGGGGAGCTGTTTTTT	CASRKQGTGELFF
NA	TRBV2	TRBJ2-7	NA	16	TGTGCCAGCAGCTCGAATACAGGGCTCGGATTTGGGGAGCAGTACTTC	CASSSNTGLGFGEQYF
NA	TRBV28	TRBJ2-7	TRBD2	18	TGTGCCAGCAGTTTACCTGTGGGGTGGGCTAGCGGGAGCTACGAGCAGTACTTC	CASSLPVGWASGSYEQYF
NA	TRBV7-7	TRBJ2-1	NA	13	TGTGCTAGCAGCTTAGCGGCGGGAAATGAGCAGTTCTTC	CASSLAAGNEQFF